The 20 T cell receptor beta chains given below trace back to one sample, sequenced in a study of blood T cell repertoires in COVID-19. Generated by immunoSEQ multiplex PCR, the TCRdb table keeps only in-frame clones and is missing some. This sample has 140,000 or so clones; approximately 90% occur once, and the top ten carry approximately 10%. The sequencing sample was made of peripheral blood. The source is a woman over 75 with acute or convalescent COVID-19.

The J gene is TRBJ1-2, the V gene TRBV4-2; TRBD1 aligns across 8 bases. V shed 0 bases, J shed 3 bases, and the junction held 3 bases outside the gene matches. This CDR3 has 15 residues. Germline CDR1 reads LGHNA; CDR2 reads YNFKEQ. The chain's CDR3 is CASSQDTGGDYGYTF. The CDR3, as DNA: TGTGCCAGCAGCCAAGATACAGGGGGTGACTATGGCTACACCTTC.

This rearrangement joins TRBV18 to TRBJ2-5, with D possibly matching TRBD1 (6 bases). The V gene lost 1 base and the J gene lost 5 bases, with 14 bases spanning the gap. CDR3 length: 15 amino acids. CDR1 and CDR2 from the germline V gene are KGHSH and LQKENI. The CDR3 region is CASSPRTGQGETQYF. The DNA for the CDR3 is TGTGCCAGCTCACCACGAACAGGTCAGGGGGAGACCCAGTACTTC.

The rearrangement joins TRBV25-1 to TRBJ2-7; D gene uncertain. The germline V and J ends were trimmed by 4 bases and 0 bases, with 16 bases remaining between them. The germline V gene encodes CDR1 MGHDK and CDR2 SYGVNS. The CDR3 has 16 residues. CDR3 residues: CASSGLGSPLSYEQYF. DNA of the CDR3: TGTGCCAGCAGTGGTCTTGGCAGTCCGCTCTCCTACGAGCAGTACTTC.

The rearrangement joins TRBV7-3 to TRBJ2-1; 15 bases are a match to TRBD2. J gave up 3 bases and V 6 bases, and 9 bases lay outside the gene matches. CDR1 and CDR2 (germline): SGHTA, FQGTGA. This CDR3 has 18 amino acids. The CDR3 DNA reads TGTGCCAGCAGTGCTCCGGGACTAGCGGGGGGAAACTACAATGAGCAGTTCTTC. Its protein product is CASSAPGLAGGNYNEQFF.

The sample holds one count of this clone. This chain uses TRBV7-2 with TRBJ2-3; D is unclear. Trimming removed 5 bases from V and 2 bases from J, with 8 bases in between. This CDR3 is 13 amino acids long. Germline CDR1 is SGHTA and CDR2 is FQGNSA. The CDR3 spells CASSMGPTDTQYF. In nucleotides, the CDR3 is TGTGCCAGCAGCATGGGCCCCACAGATACGCAGTATTTT.

This sequence joins TRBV19 and TRBJ2-5; 10 bases are a match to TRBD1. CDR1 is LNHDA, CDR2 SQIVND, per germline (reference sequence). The CDR3 covers 15 residues. V shed 1 base and J 5 bases; nucleotides not matched to a gene: 4. The chain's CDR3 is CASSIGQGAFETQYF. The CDR3 nucleotides are TGTGCCAGTAGTATAGGACAGGGGGCATTCGAGACCCAGTACTTC.

The sample holds one count of this clone. Here the CDR3 reads CASSVAPGGGNEQFF. CDR3 nucleotide sequence: TGTGCCAGCAGCGTAGCTCCCGGGGGGGGCAATGAGCAGTTCTTC. The chain joins TRBV9 to TRBJ2-1, with 8 bases that match TRBD2. This CDR3 is built from 15 residues. The germline V gene has CDR1 SGDLS and CDR2 YYNGEE. Losses at the gene ends were 0 bases for V and 6 bases for J; bases not matched to a gene: 5.

With regard to this clone: Different DNA sequences within this sample yield the same CDR3. The rearrangement joins TRBV5-1 to TRBJ2-1, with D perhaps matching TRBD1 (6 bases). The CDR3 totals 14 residues. The V end lost 0 bases, the J end lost 2 bases, and 6 bases lay between the germline ends. Per germline, CDR1 SGHRS and CDR2 YFSETQ. CDR3 sequence reads: CASSLDRAYNEQFF. CDR3 nucleotide sequence: TGCGCCAGCAGCTTGGACAGGGCCTACAATGAGCAGTTCTTC.

The chain links TRBV4-2 to TRBJ1-3; D is undetermined. Trimming removed 0 bases at V and 3 bases at J, with 6 bases between. The CDR3 spans 14 residues. CDR1 and CDR2 from the germline V gene are LGHNA and YNFKEQ. Written as DNA, the CDR3 is TGTGCCAGCAGCCAAGAAGGAGGTGGAAACACCATATATTTT. Translated, it gives CASSQEGGGNTIYF.

The chain uses TRBV6-5 and TRBJ1-1, with TRBD1 matching 8 bases. V was pared by 0 bases and J by 5 bases, with 5 bases of the junction left unmatched. Germline values: CDR1 MNHEY, CDR2 SVGAGI. This CDR3 spans 15 amino acids. The CDR3 sequence is CASSYSDRGVTEAFF. In nucleotides, the CDR3 is TGTGCCAGCAGTTACTCAGACAGGGGAGTGACTGAAGCTTTCTTT.

The chain recombines TRBV4-2 with TRBJ2-2; D gene unclear. CDR1 LGHNA and CDR2 YNFKEQ come from the germline V gene. This CDR3 spans 15 amino acids. V gave up 0 bases and J gave up 5 bases, with 10 bases separating them. The CDR3 sequence is CASSQDRTWTGELFF. CDR3 nucleotide sequence: TGTGCCAGCAGCCAAGATAGAACTTGGACCGGGGAGCTGTTTTTT.

This chain connects TRBV15 to TRBJ1-1, with D perhaps TRBD1 (5 bases). CDR3 length equals 15 residues. The germline CDR1 and CDR2 sequences are LNHNV and YYDKDF (reference sequence). V was cut by 0 bases and J by 11 bases, with 19 bases left in between. In DNA form, the CDR3 reads TGTGCCACCAGCAGAGATTGGGGCAGCGGGGTCTGGGCTTTCTTT. Protein product: CATSRDWGSGVWAFF.

This sequence joins TRBV7-2 and TRBJ1-6; D is perhaps TRBD1 (6 bases). Trimming removed 2 bases at V and 5 bases at J, with 19 bases between. Germline loops: CDR1 SGHTA, CDR2 FQGNSA. The CDR3 runs 18 residues. CDR3 in amino acids: CASSLSSAGAIHNSPLHF. As DNA, the CDR3 is TGTGCCAGCAGCTTAAGTTCCGCAGGGGCCATCCATAATTCACCCCTCCACTTT.

This chain connects TRBV7-2 to TRBJ2-1, with 10 bases that match TRBD2. Germline CDR1 SGHTA, CDR2 FQGNSA. V lost 2 bases, J lost 7 bases, and 5 bases stayed unmatched. This CDR3 region has 15 residues. The chain's CDR3 is CASSLSSSGGNEQFF. The CDR3 nucleotides are TGTGCCAGCAGCTTATCGAGTAGCGGGGGGAATGAGCAGTTCTTC. The complete variable domain, with remaining parts taken from reference TRBV7-2 and TRBJ2-1, reads GAGVSQSPSNKVTEKGKDVELRCDPISGHTALYWYRQSLGQGLEFLIYFQGNSAPDKSGLPSDRFSAERTGGSVSTLTIQRTQQEDSAVYLCASSLSSSGGNEQFFGPGTRLTVL.

The chain recombines TRBV6-5 with TRBJ1-2, with 9 bases aligning to TRBD1. The CDR3 is made up of 15 amino acids. The V and J ends lost 6 bases and 7 bases, in that order; junction bases with no gene match: 12. Germline V gene sequence: CDR1 MNHEY, CDR2 SVGAGI. The CDR3 sequence is CASRPTTGGAGGYTF. The CDR3 DNA follows: TGTGCCAGCAGACCGACCACAGGGGGCGCAGGTGGCTACACCTTC.

The V gene is TRBV4-3, the J gene TRBJ2-1, with 8 nucleotides matching TRBD2. This CDR3 has 20 residues. Germline V gives CDR1 LGHNA, CDR2 YSLEER. The junction had 14 bases not matched to a gene; V was cut back by 1 base and J by 0 bases. The CDR3 here is CASSQAVTGGAISSYNEQFF. The DNA for the CDR3 is TGCGCCAGCAGCCAAGCCGTGACCGGGGGGGCGATAAGCTCCTACAATGAGCAGTTCTTC.

V and J are TRBV3-1 (or the pseudogene TRBV3-2) and TRBJ1-1; maybe TRBD1 (5 bases). CDR3 size: 13 residues. V lost 2 bases to trimming and J lost 8 bases, with 12 bases between them. The germline V gene has CDR1 LGHDT and CDR2 YNNKEL (reference sequence). CDR3 DNA: TGTGCCAGCAGCCAAAGTATCCAGGGAGAAGCTTTCTTT. Translated: CASSQSIQGEAFF.

V is TRBV27 and J is TRBJ1-2; 10 bases align to TRBD1. Germline loops: CDR1 MNHEY, CDR2 SMNVEV (reference sequence). V shed 5 bases and J 8 bases; nucleotides not matched to a gene: 14. This CDR3 is 16 amino acids long. The CDR3 DNA reads TGTGCCAGCAGTGGACTGGGACAGGGGAAAGGGTACGGCTACACCTTC. It yields the protein CASSGLGQGKGYGYTF.

The V and J genes are TRBV27 and TRBJ2-5; 8 bases are a match to TRBD1. CDR3 size: 15 residues. Germline values: CDR1 MNHEY, CDR2 SMNVEV (reference sequence). Losses at the gene ends were 6 bases for V and 2 bases for J; bases not matched to a gene: 8. The CDR3 is CASRLQGAGQETQYF. The CDR3 DNA is TGTGCCAGCAGGCTTCAGGGGGCAGGGCAAGAGACCCAGTACTTC.

This clone appeared once. The V call is TRBV29-1, the J call TRBJ1-1; maybe TRBD1 (5 bases). In germline, CDR1 is SQVTM, CDR2 ANQGSEA. V gave up 4 bases and J gave up 1 base, with 10 bases separating them. The CDR3 is made up of 13 amino acids. In DNA, the CDR3 is TGCAGCGTTGGGGGACTCGCGAACACTGAAGCTTTCTTT. Amino acid sequence: CSVGGLANTEAFF.